This TCR beta chain was recorded in a study of shared clonotypes between healthy human individuals. Germline V lookup: CDR1 SGHAT, CDR2 FQNNGV. Trimming at V came to 7 bases and at J to 7 bases, leaving 6 bases not matched to a gene. CDR3 size: 13 residues. Here immunoSEQ multiplex PCR was the method, and the copy in TCRdb shows in-frame clones only, minus some. The sample carries 780,000 or so clones, 55% to 80% recorded once. The sample was memory CD4+ T cells sorted from blood. The sample's subset: CD45RA-negative fraction. This TCR came from a woman aged 25-40 years in good health. The rearrangement links TRBV11-2 to TRBJ2-3, with 9 bases that match TRBD2. The CDR3 nucleotides read TGTGCCAGCACTAGCGGGATCGAAAATACGCAGTATTTT. This codes for CASTSGIENTQYF.